Reported below is one T cell receptor (beta chain). Its antigen target is currently unknown. No base quality values were provided; no much bigger clone lies one nucleotide off. The data were obtained in a study of regulatory T cells in long-lasting Graves disease (dated by TCRdb to the early 2020s). A note on the overall study: Persistent Graves' disease was defined as antithyroid drug treatment for over 5 years with persistently positive TSH receptor autoantibodies. On average, persistent Graves' disease patients in the clinical cohort had been on antithyroid drugs for about 10.3 years. Patients with persistent Graves' disease were compared with patients with newly diagnosed Graves' disease using TCR sequencing and RNA sequencing of peripheral blood. TCR sequencing covered some 13 persistent and about 20 newly diagnosed Graves' disease patients, some 33 samples in total. The study was registered as a clinical trial and conducted in China.

Study-wide conclusions, independent of this receptor: Only the TCR beta chain was sequenced and analyzed. The study examined only peripheral blood because the primary lesion, thyroid tissue, could not be accessed. The authors noted that the small sample size was a limitation that may lower accuracy. A larger number of public clonotypes was shared among persistent patients (around 3,000) than among newly diagnosed patients (roughly 970). Persistent disease showed preferential use of TRBV28, TRBJ1-2 and TRBJ2-5, whereas newly diagnosed disease favored TRBV20-1 and TRBJ2-1. Compared with newly diagnosed patients, patients with persistent Graves' disease had lower TCR Shannon entropy and fewer highly expanded clones, which suggests clonal expansion.

This specimen's time point label, interpreted: persistent/refractory GD, antithyroid drugs over 5 years with positive TRAb. RNA was extracted from PBMCs in TRIzol for both TCR sequencing and RNA sequencing. Graves' disease was diagnosed according to American Thyroid Association guidelines. The patients came from an endocrinology department in Xi'an, China. Each patient gave around 9.2 milliliters of peripheral blood, collected in an EDTA anticoagulant tube. PBMCs were isolated by Ficoll Paque Plus density gradient separation without further T cell sorting. An Agilent 2100 Bioanalyzer and agarose gel were used to check RNA quality, while a NanoDrop 2000 measured RNA concentration. V lost 4 bases and J lost 2 bases; the stretch between them is 12 bases long. The CDR3, cysteine through phenylalanine, is 14 amino acids long. Only the CDR3 portion is preserved as DNA: 42 bases, with reading frame beginning at the first base. According to the germline V gene (reference sequence), CDR1 reads LNHDA and CDR2 reads SQIVND.

Library construction relied on multiplex PCR. The reads were generated on an Illumina HiSeq 4000. CDR3 regions were amplified by Arm-PCR with iRepertoire HTBI primers to construct TCR beta libraries. PCR products were gel purified before sequencing. The authors processed their data as follows. Gene usage analysis of CDR3 amino acid clonotypes relied on the approximately 60 TRBV and 13 to 15 TRBJ segments identified across samples. COPE and FqMerger were used to merge the filtered high-quality paired reads into contigs. BLAST was used to align contigs to the IMGT TRBV, TRBD and TRBJ reference genes, and CDR3 was defined following IMGT. Any clonotype with a frequency above 0.1% was counted as a highly expanded clone. Shannon entropy served as the measure of repertoire diversity, while the Gini coefficient captured V-J evenness. A clonotype was considered public if more than one individual shared it. The raw public reads went through TCRdb reprocessing: fastp at Q25, MiXCR clone calling, in-frame beta chains kept. Records with the same CDR3 protein are collapsed into one entry carrying the most frequent genes and DNA. Clone size and V and J calls follow TCRdb, not the original study. Recorded for this sample are more than 300,000 distinct CDR3 sequences; 20% of them occurred a single time. Less than 30% of the sample lies in the top ten.

The starting material was peripheral blood mononuclear cells (PBMCs), obtained when the disease was refractory, from a patient treated with antithyroid drugs. The V gene is TRBV19 and the J gene is TRBJ2-7, with no confident D gene call. The receptor was derived from a female donor with Graves disease. CDR3 sequence: CASSRVTPAYEQYF. The nucleotides read TGTGCCAGTAGTAGGGTGACCCCGGCCTACGAGCAGTACTTC.